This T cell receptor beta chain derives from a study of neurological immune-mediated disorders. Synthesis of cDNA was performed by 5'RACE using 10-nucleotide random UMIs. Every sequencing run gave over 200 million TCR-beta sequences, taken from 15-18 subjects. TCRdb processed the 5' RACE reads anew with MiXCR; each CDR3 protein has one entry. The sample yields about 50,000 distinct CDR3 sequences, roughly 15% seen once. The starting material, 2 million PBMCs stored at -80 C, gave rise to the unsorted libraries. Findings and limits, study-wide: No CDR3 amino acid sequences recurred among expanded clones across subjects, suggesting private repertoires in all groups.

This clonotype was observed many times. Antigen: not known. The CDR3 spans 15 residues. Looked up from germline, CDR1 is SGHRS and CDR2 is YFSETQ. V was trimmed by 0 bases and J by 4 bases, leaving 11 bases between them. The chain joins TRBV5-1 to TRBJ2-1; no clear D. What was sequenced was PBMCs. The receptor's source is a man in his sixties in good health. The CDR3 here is CASSLAQTDYNEQFF. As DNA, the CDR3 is TGCGCCAGCAGCTTGGCCCAGACCGATTACAATGAGCAGTTCTTC.